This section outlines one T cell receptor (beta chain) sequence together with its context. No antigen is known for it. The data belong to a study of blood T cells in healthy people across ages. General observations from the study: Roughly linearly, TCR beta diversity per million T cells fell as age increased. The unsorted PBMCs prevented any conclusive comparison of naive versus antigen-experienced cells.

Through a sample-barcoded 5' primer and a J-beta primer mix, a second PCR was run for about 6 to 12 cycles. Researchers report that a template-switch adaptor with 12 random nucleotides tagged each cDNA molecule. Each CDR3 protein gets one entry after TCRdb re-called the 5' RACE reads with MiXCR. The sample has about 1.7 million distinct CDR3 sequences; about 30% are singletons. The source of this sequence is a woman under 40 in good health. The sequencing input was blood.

CDR3 nucleotide sequence: TGCAGTGCTATGAATTACGGGGCGGGGGCCGCACAAGAGACCCAGTACTTC. Residues: CSAMNYGAGAAQETQYF. V usage is TRBV20-1 and J usage is TRBJ2-5; the D gene is possibly TRBD2 (7 bases). Looked up from germline, CDR1 is DFQATT and CDR2 is SNEGSKA (reference sequence). Trimming cost V 4 bases and J 2 bases, with 23 bases left between them. The CDR3 is made up of 17 amino acids.